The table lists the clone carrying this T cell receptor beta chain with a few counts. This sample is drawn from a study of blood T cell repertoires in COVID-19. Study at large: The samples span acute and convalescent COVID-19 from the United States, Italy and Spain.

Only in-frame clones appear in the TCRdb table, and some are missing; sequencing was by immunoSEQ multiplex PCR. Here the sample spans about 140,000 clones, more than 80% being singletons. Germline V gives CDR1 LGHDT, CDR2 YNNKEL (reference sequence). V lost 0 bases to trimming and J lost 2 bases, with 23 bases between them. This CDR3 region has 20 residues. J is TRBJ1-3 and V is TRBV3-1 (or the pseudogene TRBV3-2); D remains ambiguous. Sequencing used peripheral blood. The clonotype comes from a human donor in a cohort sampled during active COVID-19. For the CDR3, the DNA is TGTGCCAGCAGCCAAGATAGTACCGGAGGGCCCAGGTTGGCTGGAAACACCATATATTTT. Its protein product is CASSQDSTGGPRLAGNTIYF.